This TCR beta chain was profiled in a study of T cells in Graves' hyperthyroidism and ophthalmopathy. RNA transcripts provided the source from which TCR beta CDR3 regions were amplified. HTBI primers drove first-round RT-PCR of the TCR CDR3. TCRdb itself ran the multiplex PCR reads through MiXCR, one entry per CDR3 protein. The profile shows hundreds of thousands of distinct CDR3 sequences, more than 12% of them singletons. The V and J ends lost 1 base and 6 bases respectively, with 12 bases between them. This CDR3 has 14 residues. This clonotype has a count of ten or more. This clonotype was obtained from a woman aged 45-65 years with Graves' ophthalmopathy. Sequenced input: blood. J is TRBJ1-1 and V is TRBV12-3 or TRBV12-4, with a weak D call TRBD1 (6 bases). The CDR3 reads CASSLEQGRPEAFF. The CDR3 DNA is TGTGCCAGCAGTTTAGAACAGGGTAGACCTGAAGCTTTCTTT.